This TCR beta chain was obtained from a study of blood T cell repertoires in COVID-19. For the study at large: Samples representing acute and convalescent COVID-19 were sourced from the United States, Italy and Spain.

As originally analysed: Amplification of reference gene primers was used by the study to estimate nucleated cell counts. Assay used: immunoSEQ multiplex PCR; TCRdb lists only in-frame clones, some missing. The V and J calls and clone size come from that table; D and trimming were worked out from the DNA. Of around 230,000 clones listed, more than 75% are singletons. Germline-derived CDR1 and CDR2 are LNHDA and SQIVND (reference sequence). V lost 3 bases, J lost 4 bases, and 5 bases stayed unmatched. The CDR3 spans 14 residues. The Seattle patients, enrolled during active infection, were followed longitudinally.

The sequencing input was peripheral blood. This TCR was sampled from a middle-aged man with COVID-19, enrolled during active disease. The chain employs TRBV19 and TRBJ2-7, with TRBD1 identical over 8 bases. The CDR3 region is CASSIAGGKYEQYF. The CDR3 region has the DNA TGTGCCAGTAGTATCGCAGGGGGCAAATACGAGCAGTACTTC.